This entry lists 21 T cell receptor beta chains sequenced from one sample in a study of blood T cell repertoires in COVID-19. Profiled with immunoSEQ multiplex PCR; TCRdb holds only in-frame clones, not every one. The table has about 73,000 clones, roughly 89% seen once. The material sequenced was peripheral blood. Source of these receptors: a man aged 80 or over with acute or convalescent COVID-19.

This clone appeared a single time. This chain links TRBV29-1 with TRBJ1-2; the D gene is possibly TRBD1 (5 bases). The germline V and J ends were trimmed by 6 bases and 1 base, with 6 bases remaining between them. The CDR3 runs 11 residues. Germline CDR1 reads SQVTM; CDR2 reads ANQGSEA. CDR3 region: CSVQVNYGYTF. CDR3 nucleotide sequence: TGCAGCGTACAGGTTAACTATGGCTACACCTTC.

The chain carries TRBV27 and TRBJ1-6, with TRBD1 matching over 7 bases. J lost 8 bases, V lost 6 bases, and 7 bases had no gene match. The CDR3 is made up of 14 amino acids. From germline, CDR1 is MNHEY and CDR2 SMNVEV (reference sequence). The CDR3 here is CASSKGQVDSPLHF. The CDR3 bases are TGTGCCAGCAGCAAAGGACAGGTAGATTCACCCCTCCACTTT.

This sequence joins TRBV5-4 and TRBJ2-5, with D possibly being TRBD2 (6 bases). Between the trimmed V and J ends, which lost 2 bases and 3 bases, there was a span of 8 bases. The V gene's germline CDR1 is SGHNT and CDR2 YYREEE (reference sequence). The CDR3 runs to 13 residues. This CDR3 reads CASSFRREETQYF. The CDR3 DNA reads TGTGCCAGCAGCTTCAGGAGGGAAGAGACCCAGTACTTC.

CDR3 in amino acids: CASSYEGTGYRGYTF. DNA for the CDR3: TGTGCCAGCAGTTACGAGGGGACAGGGTATCGTGGCTACACCTTC. This sequence joins TRBV6-5 and TRBJ1-2; 9 positions match TRBD1. The CDR3 has 15 residues. The V gene end was trimmed by 2 bases and the J gene end by 7 bases; junction bases not matched to a gene: 8. The germline CDR1 and CDR2 sequences are MNHEY and SVGAGI.

The chain recombines TRBV7-9 with TRBJ1-2, with 7 bases lining up with TRBD1. Germline CDR1 reads SEHNR; CDR2 reads FQNEAQ (reference sequence). Unmatched junction bases numbered 4, after V lost 2 bases and J lost 7 bases. The CDR3 extends over 13 amino acids. The CDR3 sequence: CASSLRDSRGYTF. The CDR3, as DNA: TGTGCCAGCAGCTTACGGGACAGTCGTGGCTACACCTTC. The whole variable domain, filled in from reference TRBV7-9 and TRBJ1-2, reads DTGVSQNPRHKITKRGQNVTFRCDPISEHNRLYWYRQTLGQGPEFLTYFQNEAQLEKSRLLSDRFSAERPKGSFSTLEIQRTEQGDSAMYLCASSLRDSRGYTFGSGTRLTVV.

The chain couples TRBV5-1 to TRBJ2-7; TRBD1 matches 8 bases. Germline V CDR1 and CDR2: SGHRS, YFSETQ. The V and J ends lost 4 bases and 3 bases, in that order; junction bases with no gene match: 12. The CDR3 loop spans 16 amino acids. CDR3 DNA sequence: TGCGCCAGCAGCACCAAGCCGGGACAGGACTTCTACGAGCAGTACTTC. It encodes CASSTKPGQDFYEQYF.

With regard to this clone: Compared with germline, one end of the junction differs, possibly owing to a read error. The rearrangement joins TRBV6-5 to TRBJ2-7; 7 bases are shared with TRBD1. Germline V gene lookup returns CDR1 MNHEY and CDR2 SVGAGI. This CDR3 is 14 amino acids long. The CDR3 sequence: CASSYTGVSNEQYF. The CDR3 bases are TGTGCCAGCAGTTATACAGGGGTCTCCAACGAGCAGTACTTC.

The chain joins TRBV6-2 or TRBV6-3 to TRBJ2-7, with TRBD1 matching over 10 bases. The V gene end was trimmed by 5 bases and the J gene end by 6 bases; junction bases not matched to a gene: 7. Germline V gene lookup returns CDR1 MNHEY and CDR2 SVGEGT. The length of the CDR3 is 14 residues. The CDR3 protein is CASSPPGQGREQYF. CDR3 DNA: TGTGCCAGCAGTCCGCCGGGACAGGGGCGCGAGCAGTACTTC.

The CDR3 nucleotides are TGCAGCGTTGCGGGACAGGGGATCCACGAGCAGTACTTC. Amino acid sequence: CSVAGQGIHEQYF. The rearrangement links TRBV29-1 to TRBJ2-7, with TRBD1 identical over 10 bases. The CDR3 extends over 13 amino acids. After removal of 4 bases from V and 5 bases from J, the junction contained 5 bases not matched to a gene. Germline CDR1 and CDR2: SQVTM and ANQGSEA.

The V call is TRBV5-6, the J call TRBJ2-7; 7 bases agree with TRBD2. CDR3 length equals 14 residues. V shed 2 bases and J 2 bases; nucleotides not matched to a gene: 4. The germline V gene has CDR1 SGHDT and CDR2 YYEEEE. The CDR3 region is CASSLWGGPYEQYF. The CDR3 DNA reads TGTGCCAGCAGCTTATGGGGGGGACCCTACGAGCAGTACTTC.

The genes are TRBV3-1 (or the pseudogene TRBV3-2) and TRBJ2-2, with TRBD1 matching over 9 bases. The ends lost 4 bases at V and 3 bases at J; junction bases unmatched: 3. This CDR3 spans 15 amino acids. CDR1 LGHDT and CDR2 YNNKEL come from the germline V gene (reference sequence). CDR3 residues: CASSRWDRDTGELFF. CDR3 nucleotide sequence: TGTGCCAGCAGCCGTTGGGACAGGGACACCGGGGAGCTGTTTTTT.

As DNA, the CDR3 is TGCGCCAGCAGCTTGGGATGGACTAGCGGAAACAATGAGCAGTTCTTC. Protein product: CASSLGWTSGNNEQFF. V gene TRBV5-1 combines with J gene TRBJ2-1; TRBD2 matches at 10 bases. Per germline, CDR1 SGHRS and CDR2 YFSETQ. The J segment lost 5 bases and the V segment lost 0 bases, leaving 5 bases of the junction unmatched. This CDR3 comprises 16 residues.

The chain employs TRBV2 and TRBJ2-7; TRBD1 agrees at 7 bases. With V trimmed by 10 bases and J by 5 bases, 11 bases remained unmatched. The germline V gene encodes CDR1 SNHLY and CDR2 FYNNEI. The CDR3 is 13 residues long. The CDR3 reads CAIPTGAENEQYF. The CDR3 region has the DNA TGTGCCATACCTACAGGGGCTGAAAACGAGCAGTACTTC.

This chain joins TRBV7-9 and TRBJ1-1; D call uncertain. The V gene's germline CDR1 is SEHNR and CDR2 FQNEAQ (reference sequence). V dropped 4 bases and J dropped 8 bases, with 2 bases sitting between them. The CDR3 has 9 residues. CDR3 coding DNA: TGTGCCAGCAGCTCAGAAGCTTTCTTT. Protein: CASSSEAFF.

For the CDR3, the DNA is TGCGCCAGCAGCCTATGGGCGACTAGCGGGGGAGATGAGCAGTTCTTC. Translating it yields CASSLWATSGGDEQFF. The genes are TRBV4-1 and TRBJ2-1; TRBD2 matches at 12 bases. Germline V lookup: CDR1 MGHRA, CDR2 YSYEKL. The CDR3 length is 16 residues. After removal of 4 bases from V and 8 bases from J, the junction contained 9 bases not matched to a gene.

This sequence joins TRBV5-1 and TRBJ1-3; 7 bases line up with TRBD1. V was pared by 4 bases and J by 0 bases, with 7 bases of the junction left unmatched. The length of the CDR3 is 16 residues. CDR1 is SGHRS and CDR2 is YFSETQ in the germline V gene. CDR3 DNA: TGCGCCAGCAGCAGCTCGGGACAGAGCTCTGGAAACACCATATATTTT. It codes for CASSSSGQSSGNTIYF.

The V and J genes are TRBV29-1 and TRBJ2-7; D gene uncertain. Trimming stripped 7 bases from V and 5 bases from J, with 12 bases between. Germline CDR1 SQVTM, CDR2 ANQGSEA. CDR3 size: 11 residues. The CDR3 DNA follows: TGCAGCGGATCGAACTCACACGAGCAGTACTTC. Protein: CSGSNSHEQYF.

This clone turned up a few times. The rearrangement joins TRBV27 to TRBJ2-4; TRBD1 is a possible D gene (6 bases). The CDR3 has 17 residues. V was clipped by 5 bases and J by 2 bases, with 19 bases between them. Germline V gives CDR1 MNHEY, CDR2 SMNVEV (reference sequence). The CDR3 protein is CASSPYGRGMTKNIQYF. CDR3 DNA: TGTGCCAGCAGTCCCTATGGCAGGGGAATGACCAAAAACATTCAGTACTTC.

In nucleotides, the CDR3 is TGCGCCAGCAGCTTCGGTGCAGGGACAGGGACTGAAGCTTTCTTT. Translation gives CASSFGAGTGTEAFF. The chain combines TRBV5-1 with TRBJ1-1; 9 nucleotides match TRBD1. V dropped 2 bases and J dropped 5; count of bases not matched to a gene: 7. The germline gives CDR1 SGHRS, CDR2 YFSETQ. CDR3 length: 15 amino acids. The full variable domain, rest sourced from reference TRBV5-1 and TRBJ1-1, is KAGVTQTPRYLIKTRGQQVTLSCSPISGHRSVSWYQQTPGQGLQFLFEYFSETQRNKGNFPGRFSGRQFSNSRSEMNVSTLELGDSALYLCASSFGAGTGTEAFFGQGTRLTVV.

The CDR3 sequence: CASSLSQGVYNEQFF. CDR3 coding DNA: TGCGCCAGCAGCTTGAGCCAGGGGGTCTACAATGAGCAGTTCTTC. The chain carries TRBV5-1 and TRBJ2-1; TRBD1 matches 7 bases. The germline V gene encodes CDR1 SGHRS and CDR2 YFSETQ. There are 15 residues in the CDR3. J was trimmed by 3 bases and V by 1 base; bases with no gene match: 4. Combining the CDR3 with reference TRBV5-1 and TRBJ2-1 gives the whole variable domain KAGVTQTPRYLIKTRGQQVTLSCSPISGHRSVSWYQQTPGQGLQFLFEYFSETQRNKGNFPGRFSGRQFSNSRSEMNVSTLELGDSALYLCASSLSQGVYNEQFFGPGTRLTVL.

Comments on this clone: Other DNA sequences in the same sample also yield this CDR3. V usage is TRBV7-9 and J usage is TRBJ1-1; the D is unclear. V gave up 3 bases and J gave up 1 base, with 3 bases separating them. The CDR3 has 12 amino acids. The V gene's germline CDR1 is SEHNR and CDR2 FQNEAQ (reference sequence). The CDR3 sequence is CASSFRNTEAFF. CDR3 DNA: TGTGCCAGCAGCTTCAGGAACACTGAAGCTTTCTTT. The full variable domain, with the rest looked up from reference TRBV7-9 and TRBJ1-1, is DTGVSQNPRHKITKRGQNVTFRCDPISEHNRLYWYRQTLGQGPEFLTYFQNEAQLEKSRLLSDRFSAERPKGSFSTLEIQRTEQGDSAMYLCASSFRNTEAFFGQGTRLTVV.